The 10 T cell receptor beta chains presented below share a single source sample, sequenced in a study of cytotoxic CD8 clonotypes in ibrutinib-treated CLL. The table came from immunoSEQ multiplex PCR; TCRdb's copy has only in-frame clones and leaves some out. The sample consists of about 130,000 clones, 70% to 90% of them appearing once. This sample comprised PBMCs, obtained after 24 months of ibrutinib treatment. The receptors here all came from a human donor with chronic lymphocytic leukemia.

A note on this clone: At one boundary the junction diverges from the germline segment, which might be a read error. This sequence joins TRBV6-5 and TRBJ1-2; 10 bases are a match to TRBD1. There are 12 residues in the CDR3. CDR1 and CDR2 (germline): MNHEY, SVGAGI. CDR3 sequence reads: CASSPSKGQGIF. The DNA of the CDR3 is TGTGCCAGCAGCCCCTCGAAGGGACAGGGGATCTTC.

The J gene is TRBJ1-2, the V gene TRBV9, with D uncertain. The CDR3 is made up of 15 amino acids. Trimming left V 0 bases short and J 11 bases short, with 20 bases between. The germline V gene has CDR1 SGDLS and CDR2 YYNGEE. CDR3 DNA sequence: TGTGCCAGCAGCGTAGCACCGGACGGGCTGGTCGGATACACCTTC. The encoded protein is CASSVAPDGLVGYTF.

The CDR3 coding sequence is TGTGCCAGCTCACCGGACAGGGCAGCTGGGGTGCAGTACTTC. Translation gives CASSPDRAAGVQYF. This chain connects TRBV18 to TRBJ2-7; 8 bases fit TRBD1. V shed 3 bases, J shed 9 bases, and the junction held 10 bases outside the gene matches. The CDR3 consists of 14 residues. Germline CDR1 reads KGHSH; CDR2 reads LQKENI.

This clone was seen more than once but under ten times. V gene TRBV10-3 combines with J gene TRBJ1-2; D unclear. The germline V gene has CDR1 ENHRY and CDR2 SYGVKD. There are 13 residues in the CDR3. V was pared by 3 bases and J by 4 bases, with 9 bases between. The DNA for the CDR3 is TGTGCCATCAGTGATCGGAACACCTATGGCTACACCTTC. Protein product: CAISDRNTYGYTF.

This clone was counted a single time. V gene TRBV7-2 combines with J gene TRBJ2-2; 11 bases agree with TRBD2. Germline CDR1 and CDR2: SGHTA and FQGNSA. The CDR3 loop spans 17 amino acids. V was clipped by 5 bases and J by 2 bases; unmatched bases: 7. The CDR3 is CASSKLAGVINTGELFF. In nucleotides, the CDR3 is TGTGCCAGCAGCAAACTAGCGGGGGTCATTAACACCGGGGAGCTGTTTTTT.

The rearrangement joins TRBV7-8 to TRBJ1-4, with D unclear. This CDR3 contains 16 residues. Germline CDR1 reads SGHVS; CDR2 reads FQNEAQ. The germline V and J ends were trimmed by 1 base and 0 bases, with 9 bases remaining between them. The CDR3 DNA reads as TGTGCCAGCAGCTTAGTGGGAACCGCAACTAATGAAAAACTGTTTTTT. Protein sequence: CASSLVGTATNEKLFF.

This clone was detected only once. The gene calls are TRBV7-8 and TRBJ2-1; 8 bases are shared with TRBD1. Germline V gene lookup returns CDR1 SGHVS and CDR2 FQNEAQ. The CDR3 totals 13 residues. V gave up 3 bases and J gave up 7 bases; unmatched junction bases: 2. The CDR3: CASSLDRVNEQFF. CDR3 in DNA: TGTGCCAGCAGCTTGGACAGGGTAAATGAGCAGTTCTTC.

The rearrangement joins TRBV5-1 to TRBJ2-7; D ambiguous. The CDR3 runs to 13 residues. Trimming stripped 4 bases from V and 2 bases from J, with 10 bases between. Germline V gene lookup returns CDR1 SGHRS and CDR2 YFSETQ. The CDR3 DNA sequence: TGCGCCAGCAGCCTTTCGGTTCCCTACGAGCAGTACTTC. This encodes CASSLSVPYEQYF.

The rearrangement links TRBV18 to TRBJ1-1, with TRBD1 as a possible D gene (6 bases). This CDR3 is built from 17 residues. Trimming left V 6 bases short and J 1 base short, with 21 bases between. The germline V gene encodes CDR1 KGHSH and CDR2 LQKENI. CDR3: CASSPQKGGGTNTEAFF. The CDR3 DNA sequence: TGTGCCAGCTCGCCCCAAAAAGGGGGAGGCACGAACACTGAAGCTTTCTTT. Supplemented by reference TRBV18 and TRBJ1-1, the full variable domain reads NAGVMQNPRHLVRRRGQEARLRCSPMKGHSHVYWYRQLPEEGLKFMVYLQKENIIDESGMPKERFSAEFPKEGPSILRIQQVVRGDSAAYFCASSPQKGGGTNTEAFFGQGTRLTVV.

Regarding this clone: The sample contains more than one DNA sequence encoding this CDR3. The chain couples TRBV18 to TRBJ2-3; D remains unclear. Germline V gene sequence: CDR1 KGHSH, CDR2 LQKENI. The CDR3 spans 12 residues. Trimming cost V 3 bases and J 0 bases, with 1 base left between them. The CDR3 reads CASSPSTDTQYF. In DNA, the CDR3 is TGTGCCAGCTCACCTAGCACAGATACGCAGTATTTT.